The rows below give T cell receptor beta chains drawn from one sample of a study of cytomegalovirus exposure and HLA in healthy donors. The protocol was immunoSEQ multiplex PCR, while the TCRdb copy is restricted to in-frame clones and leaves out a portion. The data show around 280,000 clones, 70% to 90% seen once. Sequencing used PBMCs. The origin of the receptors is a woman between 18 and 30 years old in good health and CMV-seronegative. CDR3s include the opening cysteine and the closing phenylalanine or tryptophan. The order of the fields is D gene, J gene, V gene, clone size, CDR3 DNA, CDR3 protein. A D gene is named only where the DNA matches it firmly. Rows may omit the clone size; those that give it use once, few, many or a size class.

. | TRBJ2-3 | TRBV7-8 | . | TGTGCCAGCAGCTTAGAGGGGGGGTTTAGCACAGATACGCAGTATTTT | CASSLEGGFSTDTQYF
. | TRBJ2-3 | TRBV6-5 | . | TGTGCCAGCAGTTATGGGGCGGGGACGAGGACAGATACGCAGTATTTT | CASSYGAGTRTDTQYF
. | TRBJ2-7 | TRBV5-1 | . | TGCGCCAGCAGCTTACGAGGTCCGTCCTACGAGCAGTACTTC | CASSLRGPSYEQYF
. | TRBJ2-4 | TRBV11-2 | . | TGTGCCAGCAGCTTAGATCACGGTTTTGGAAACATTCAGTACTTC | CASSLDHGFGNIQYF
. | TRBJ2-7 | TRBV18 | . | TGTGCCAGCTCACCACCGGCCCAGGGAATATACGAGCAGTACTTC | CASSPPAQGIYEQYF
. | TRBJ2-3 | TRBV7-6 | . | TGTGCCAGCAGCCGGGGTGAAGGCCGAAGGACGGGTGGGACAGATACGCAGTATTTT | CASSRGEGRRTGGTDTQYF
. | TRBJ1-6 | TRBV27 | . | TGTGCCAGCAGTTTATACAGGGCGGATTCACCCCTCCACTTT | CASSLYRADSPLHF
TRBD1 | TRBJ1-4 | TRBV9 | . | TGTGCCAGCAGCGGCGACAGGGCCGATGAAAAACTGTTTTTT | CASSGDRADEKLFF
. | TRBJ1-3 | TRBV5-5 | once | TGTGCCAGCAGCTTGGACGGGAGCTCTGGAAACACCATATATTTT | CASSLDGSSGNTIYF
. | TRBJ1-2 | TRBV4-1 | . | TGCGCCAGCAGCCATTCAAAGGAGGCCGGGGGCTACACCTTC | CASSHSKEAGGYTF
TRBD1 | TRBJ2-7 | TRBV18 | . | TGTGCCAGCTCATCTCCCAACAGGGGTCTTACCTACGAGCAGTACTTC | CASSSPNRGLTYEQYF
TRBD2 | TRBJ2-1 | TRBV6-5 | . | TGTGCCAGCGGGGAAAAGCGGGGGGCGGGGAATGAGCAGTTCTTC | CASGEKRGAGNEQFF
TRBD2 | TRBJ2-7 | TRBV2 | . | TGTGCCAGCACCCAGCAGGCCCTAGCGGGGACCTACGAGCAGTACTTC | CASTQQALAGTYEQYF
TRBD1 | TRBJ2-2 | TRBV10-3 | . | TGTGCCATCAGTGATGAGGTGTTTAGGACAGGGGAAACCGGGGAGCTGTTTTTT | CAISDEVFRTGETGELFF
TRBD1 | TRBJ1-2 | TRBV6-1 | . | TGTGCCAGCAGTGAAGCGACAGGGGGTGGGCTGGCTGGCTACACCTTC | CASSEATGGGLAGYTF
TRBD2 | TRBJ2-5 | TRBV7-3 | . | TGTGCCAGCAGCTTAGGCGGGGGGGCCCAAGAGACCCAGTACTTC | CASSLGGGAQETQYF
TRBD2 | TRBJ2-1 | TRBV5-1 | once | TGCGCCAGCAGCTTTTACTTTGGCGGGGGAGAGCAGTTCTTC | CASSFYFGGGEQFF
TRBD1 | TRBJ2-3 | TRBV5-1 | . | TGCGCCAGCAGCTTGGTAGGACAGGGGAAAGATACGCAGTATTTT | CASSLVGQGKDTQYF
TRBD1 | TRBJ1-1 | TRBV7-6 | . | TGTGCCAGCAGCTCCGGCCGGGACAGCACTGAAGCTTTCTTT | CASSSGRDSTEAFF
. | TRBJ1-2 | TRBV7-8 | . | TGTGCCAGCAGCTTAGCTAATTATGGCTACACCTTC | CASSLANYGYTF
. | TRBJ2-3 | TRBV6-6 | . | TGTGCCAGCAGTTACTGGGGCCCTAGCACAGATACGCAGTATTTT | CASSYWGPSTDTQYF
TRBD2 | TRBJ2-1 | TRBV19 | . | TGTGCCAGTAGTATGGTAGCGGGGAATGAGCAGTTCTTC | CASSMVAGNEQFF
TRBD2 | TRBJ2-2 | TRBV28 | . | TGTGCCAGCAGTCTGGGTCGCGGGGGGAGTACCGGGGAGCTGTTTTTT | CASSLGRGGSTGELFF
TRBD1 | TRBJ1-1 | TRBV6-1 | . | TGTGCCAGCAGTGAATGGGGGACAGGGGCGATTGTGAACACTGAAGCTTTCTTT | CASSEWGTGAIVNTEAFF
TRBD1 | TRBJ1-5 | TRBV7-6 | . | TGTGCCAGCAGCTTAGGCCAGGGGGCCGGGCAGCCCCAGCATTTT | CASSLGQGAGQPQHF
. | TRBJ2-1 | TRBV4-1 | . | TGCGCCAGCAGACAGACCTTCAGTAACAATGAGCAGTTCTTC | CASRQTFSNNEQFF
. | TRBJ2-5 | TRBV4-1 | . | TGCGCCAGCAGCCAAGGGGGGCAGGAGACCCAGTACTTC | CASSQGGQETQYF
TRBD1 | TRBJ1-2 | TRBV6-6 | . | TGTGCCAGCACCACGGGAGGGGGCGCAGGCTATGGCTACACCTTC | CASTTGGGAGYGYTF
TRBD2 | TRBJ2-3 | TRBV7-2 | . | TGTGCCAGCAGCTCCTCGACTAGCAGGCCTTGGCAGTATTTT | CASSSSTSRPWQYF
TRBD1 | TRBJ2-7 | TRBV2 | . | TGTGCCAGCAGTAACCAGGGGGCTGGGTACGAGCAGTACTTC | CASSNQGAGYEQYF
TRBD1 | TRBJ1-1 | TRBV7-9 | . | TGTGCCAGCACCTCAAAACCCCAGGGGGATGTGGCTGAAGCTTTCTTT | CASTSKPQGDVAEAFF
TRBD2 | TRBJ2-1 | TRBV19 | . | TGTGCCAGTAGTATGTTAGCGGGGGGTTACAATGAGCAGTTCTTC | CASSMLAGGYNEQFF